This T cell receptor beta chain is drawn from a study of CD8 T cells in Susac syndrome. Random hexamers were used to reverse transcribe the RNA input (about 0.5 to 1 ug). The authors amplified TCR beta CDR3 across 54 Vbeta and 13 Jbeta using immunoSEQ multiplex PCR. Each CDR3 protein is one row after TCRdb ran MiXCR on the immunoSEQ multiplex PCR reads. The profile covers 150,000 to 200,000 distinct CDR3 sequences, with 94% appearing a single time and roughly 0.1% taken by the ten largest. It was treatment-naive patients with stable or active relapsing-remitting disease who made up the multiple sclerosis controls. The V end lost 1 base, the J end lost 1 base, and 8 bases lay between the germline ends. This CDR3 comprises 14 residues. Per the germline V gene, CDR1 is LGHDT and CDR2 is YNNKEL (reference sequence).

The TCR comes from a human donor with multiple sclerosis. The chain links TRBV3-1 to TRBJ2-7; a possible D gene is TRBD1 (5 bases). The sequenced sample was CD4+ T cells from PBMCs. The CDR3 DNA follows: TGTGCCAGCAGCCAAGGCCAGGGATCCTACGAGCAGTACTTC. Translated, it gives CASSQGQGSYEQYF.